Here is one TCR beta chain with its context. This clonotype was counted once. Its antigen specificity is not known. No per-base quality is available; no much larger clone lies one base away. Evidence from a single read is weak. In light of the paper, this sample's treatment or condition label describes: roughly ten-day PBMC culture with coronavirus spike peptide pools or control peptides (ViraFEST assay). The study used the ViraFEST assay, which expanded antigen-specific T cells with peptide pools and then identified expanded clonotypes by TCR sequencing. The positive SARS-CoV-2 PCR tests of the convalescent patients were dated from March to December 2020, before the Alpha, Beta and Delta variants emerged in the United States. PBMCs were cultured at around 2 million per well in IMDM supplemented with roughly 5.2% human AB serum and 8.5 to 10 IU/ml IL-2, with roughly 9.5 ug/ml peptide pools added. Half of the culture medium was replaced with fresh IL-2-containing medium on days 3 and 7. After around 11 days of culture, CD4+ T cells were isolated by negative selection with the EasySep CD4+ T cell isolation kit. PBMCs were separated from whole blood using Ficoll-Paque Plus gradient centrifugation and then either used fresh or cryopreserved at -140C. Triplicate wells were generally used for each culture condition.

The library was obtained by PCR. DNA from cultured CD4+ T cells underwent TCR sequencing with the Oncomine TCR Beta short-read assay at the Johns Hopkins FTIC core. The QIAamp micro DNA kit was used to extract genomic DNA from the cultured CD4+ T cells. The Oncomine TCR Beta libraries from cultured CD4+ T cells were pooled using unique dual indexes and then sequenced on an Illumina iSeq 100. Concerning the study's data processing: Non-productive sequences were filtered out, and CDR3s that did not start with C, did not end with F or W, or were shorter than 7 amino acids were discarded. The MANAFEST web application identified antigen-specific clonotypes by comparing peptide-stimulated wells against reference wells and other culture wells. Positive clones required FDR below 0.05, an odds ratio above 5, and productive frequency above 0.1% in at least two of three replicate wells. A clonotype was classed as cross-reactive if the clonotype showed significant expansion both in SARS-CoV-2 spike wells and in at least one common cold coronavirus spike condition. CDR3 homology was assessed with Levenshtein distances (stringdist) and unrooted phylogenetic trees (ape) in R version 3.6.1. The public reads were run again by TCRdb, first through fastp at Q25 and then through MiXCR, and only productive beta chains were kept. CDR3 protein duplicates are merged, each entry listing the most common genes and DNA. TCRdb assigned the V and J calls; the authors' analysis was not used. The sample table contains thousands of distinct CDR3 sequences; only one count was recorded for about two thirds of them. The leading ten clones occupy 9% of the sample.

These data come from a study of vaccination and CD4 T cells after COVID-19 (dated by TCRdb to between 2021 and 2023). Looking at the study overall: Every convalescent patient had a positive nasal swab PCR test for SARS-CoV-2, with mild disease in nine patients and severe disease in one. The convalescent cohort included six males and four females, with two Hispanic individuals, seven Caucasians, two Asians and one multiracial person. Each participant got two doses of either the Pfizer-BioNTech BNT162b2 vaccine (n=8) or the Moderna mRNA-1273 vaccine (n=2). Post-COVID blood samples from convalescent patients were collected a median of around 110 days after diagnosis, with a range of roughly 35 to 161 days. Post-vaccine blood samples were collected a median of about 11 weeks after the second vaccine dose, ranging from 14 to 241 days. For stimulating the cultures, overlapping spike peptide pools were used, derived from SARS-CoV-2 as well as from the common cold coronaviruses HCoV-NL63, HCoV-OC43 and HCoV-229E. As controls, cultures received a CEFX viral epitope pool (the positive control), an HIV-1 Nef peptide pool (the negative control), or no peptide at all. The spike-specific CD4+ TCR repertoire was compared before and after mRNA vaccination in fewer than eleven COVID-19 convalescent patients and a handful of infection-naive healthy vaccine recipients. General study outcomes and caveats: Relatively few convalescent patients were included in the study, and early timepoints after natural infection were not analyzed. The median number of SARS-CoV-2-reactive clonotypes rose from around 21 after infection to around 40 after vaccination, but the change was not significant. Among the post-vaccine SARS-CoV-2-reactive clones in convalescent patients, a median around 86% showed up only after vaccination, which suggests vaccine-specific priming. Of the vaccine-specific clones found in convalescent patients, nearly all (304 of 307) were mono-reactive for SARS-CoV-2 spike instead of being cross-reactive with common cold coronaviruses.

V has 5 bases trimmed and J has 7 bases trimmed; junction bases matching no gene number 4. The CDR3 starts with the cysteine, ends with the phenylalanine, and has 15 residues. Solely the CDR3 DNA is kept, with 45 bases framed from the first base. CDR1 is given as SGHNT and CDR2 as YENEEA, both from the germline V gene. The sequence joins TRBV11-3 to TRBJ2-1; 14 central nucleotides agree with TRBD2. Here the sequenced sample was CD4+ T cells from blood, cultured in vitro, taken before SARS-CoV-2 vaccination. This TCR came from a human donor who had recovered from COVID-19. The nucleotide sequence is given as TGTGCCAGCAGCCTCGGGACTAGCGGGAGAAATGAGCAGTTCTTC. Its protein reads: CASSLGTSGRNEQFF. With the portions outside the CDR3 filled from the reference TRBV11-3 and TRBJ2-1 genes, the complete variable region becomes EAGVVQSPRYKIIEKKQPVAFWCNPISGHNTLYWYLQNLGQGPELLIRYENEEAVDDSQLPKDRFSAERLKGVDSTLKIQPAELGDSAVYLCASSLGTSGRNEQFFGPGTRLTVL.